The sequence of this T cell receptor (beta chain) was determined in a study of T cell repertoires in aging, cancer and after chemotherapy. Multiplex touch-down PCR with TRB-A/B primers amplified rearranged V-D-J TRB sequences. TCRdb called the multiplex PCR reads again in MiXCR, with one record for every CDR3 protein. Of approximately 2,300 distinct CDR3 sequences listed, roughly 24% were seen once; the top ten hold around 6.5%. The template was genomic DNA from peripheral blood, not RNA. Trimming cost V 0 bases and J 10 bases, with 23 bases left between them. CDR1 SGHDT and CDR2 YYEEEE come from the germline V gene. The CDR3 runs 17 residues.

The V gene is TRBV5-6, the J gene TRBJ2-1, with D perhaps TRBD2 (6 bases). This TCR was recovered from a human donor with a solid tumor. Specimen: blood. In DNA form, the CDR3 reads TGTGCCAGCAGCTTGGTCTCGGGGCTAGCGACCTCACTGGAGCAGTTCTTC. This gives the protein CASSLVSGLATSLEQFF.